The 10 T cell receptor beta chains presented below share a single source sample, sequenced in a study of T-cell reconstitution after alpha-beta-depleted transplantation in children. The library targeted TCRbeta and was prepared with unique molecular identifiers. MiXCR, applied by TCRdb to the PCR reads, yields one record per CDR3 protein. This table has nearly 550,000 distinct CDR3 sequences, 15% to 20% appearing once. The material was PBMCs from the stem cell graft donor, obtained from the stem cell graft. The receptors were sampled from a human donor who donated a stem cell graft to a child with acute lymphoblastic leukemia.

This clonotype was recorded a few times. The chain recombines TRBV6-2 or TRBV6-3 with TRBJ1-5, with 8 bases aligning to TRBD1. Per germline, CDR1 MNHEY and CDR2 SVGEGT. This CDR3 is built from 14 residues. V shed 5 bases, J shed 4 bases, and the junction held 4 bases outside the gene matches. CDR3 sequence reads: CASSGQGGNQPQHF. The CDR3 bases are TGTGCCAGCAGTGGACAGGGAGGAAATCAGCCCCAGCATTTT.

About this clonotype itself: One end of the junction varies from germline; a read error may be responsible. The chain employs TRBV6-6 and TRBJ1-6; the D is unclear. CDR1 and CDR2 (germline): MNHNY, SVGAGI (reference sequence). The CDR3 totals 13 residues. The CDR3 region has the DNA TGTGACAGCAGCCCGAGCTTTAATTCACCCCTCCACTTT. The encoded protein is CDSSPSFNSPLHF.

This chain uses TRBV2 with TRBJ2-3; TRBD2 matches at 8 bases. The CDR3 covers 15 residues. V was clipped by 3 bases and J by 5 bases; unmatched bases: 7. CDR1 SNHLY and CDR2 FYNNEI come from the germline V gene. CDR3 protein: CASSELAGMGDTQYF. The CDR3, as DNA: TGTGCCAGCAGTGAGCTAGCGGGTATGGGAGATACGCAGTATTTT.

The chain employs TRBV29-1 and TRBJ1-1; the match to TRBD1 covers 10 bases. Germline V CDR1 and CDR2: SQVTM, ANQGSEA. This CDR3 spans 12 amino acids. V was clipped by 6 bases and J by 11 bases; unmatched bases: 9. The CDR3 loop reads CSVVGTGVKAFF. The CDR3 DNA reads TGCAGCGTGGTGGGGACAGGGGTGAAGGCTTTCTTT.

The V and J genes are TRBV5-6 and TRBJ1-2; weak D call: TRBD1 (5 bases). This CDR3 comprises 14 residues. Germline-derived CDR1 and CDR2 are SGHDT and YYEEEE. The V end was cut by 4 bases, the J end by 6 bases, with 16 bases between. CDR3 DNA: TGTGCCAGCAGCCTCGTGGGGGGTGGCGATGGCTACACCTTC. It codes for CASSLVGGGDGYTF.

The chain employs TRBV20-1 and TRBJ2-2; 7 nucleotides line up with TRBD2. The CDR3 runs 15 residues. CDR1 is DFQATT, CDR2 SNEGSKA, per germline (reference sequence). J gave up 6 bases and V 3 bases, and 10 bases lay outside the gene matches. The CDR3 DNA sequence: TGCAGTGCTAGTCGGGCTAGCGGAGGTGCCGGGGAGCTGTTTTTT. It codes for CSASRASGGAGELFF.

In its sample, this clonotype was seen a few times. This rearrangement joins TRBV7-6 to TRBJ1-2; TRBD1 might be the D (6 bases). Germline CDR1 SGHVS, CDR2 FNYEAQ. Trimming took off 2 bases at V and 4 bases at J, with 14 bases between the two ends. The CDR3 length is 15 residues. CDR3 bases: TGTGCCAGCAGCTTATCCAGGGGTTCGGGCTATGGCTACACCTTC. It encodes CASSLSRGSGYGYTF. The full variable domain, its missing parts supplied by reference TRBV7-6 and TRBJ1-2, is GAGVSQSPRYKVTKRGQDVALRCDPISGHVSLYWYRQALGQGPEFLTYFNYEAQQDKSGLPNDRFSAERPEGSISTLTIQRTEQRDSAMYRCASSLSRGSGYGYTFGSGTRLTVV.

The gene calls are TRBV4-1 and TRBJ2-2, with 8 bases matching TRBD2. With V trimmed by 0 bases and J by 5 bases, 11 bases remained unmatched. Per germline, CDR1 MGHRA and CDR2 YSYEKL. The CDR3 sequence is 18 residues long. CDR3 region: CASSQDWVGSGTTGELFF. CDR3 nucleotides: TGCGCCAGCAGCCAAGATTGGGTGGGTAGCGGGACGACCGGGGAGCTGTTTTTT.

The V and J genes are TRBV10-2 and TRBJ2-1, with 10 bases lining up with TRBD2. This CDR3 has 16 amino acids. The germline gives CDR1 WSHSY, CDR2 SAAADI. V shed 2 bases, J shed 7 bases, and the junction held 8 bases outside the gene matches. The DNA of the CDR3 is TGCGCCAGCAGTGAGATGGGGCTAGCGGGAGTAAATGAGCAGTTCTTC. Its protein is CASSEMGLAGVNEQFF.

The rearrangement joins TRBV5-6 to TRBJ1-4; a weak D match, TRBD1 (6 bases). CDR1 is SGHDT, CDR2 YYEEEE, per germline. The ends were cut back, 4 bases at V and 8 bases at J, with 18 bases in the middle. CDR3 size: 15 residues. For the CDR3, the DNA is TGTGCCAGCAGCGGACAGCCCCCTGTACAAGAAAAACTGTTTTTT. Its translation: CASSGQPPVQEKLFF.